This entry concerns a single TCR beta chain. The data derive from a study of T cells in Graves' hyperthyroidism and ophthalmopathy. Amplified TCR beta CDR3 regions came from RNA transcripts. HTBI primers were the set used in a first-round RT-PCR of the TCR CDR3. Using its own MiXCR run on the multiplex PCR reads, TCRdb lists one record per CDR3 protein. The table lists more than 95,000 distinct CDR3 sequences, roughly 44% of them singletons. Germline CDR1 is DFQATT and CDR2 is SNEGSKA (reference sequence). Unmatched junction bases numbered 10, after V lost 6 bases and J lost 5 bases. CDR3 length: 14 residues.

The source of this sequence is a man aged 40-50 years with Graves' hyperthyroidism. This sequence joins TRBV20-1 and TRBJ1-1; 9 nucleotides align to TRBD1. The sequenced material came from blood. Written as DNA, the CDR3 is TGCAGTGCCCACGGGACAGGGTTGGGGACTGAAGCTTTCTTT. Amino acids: CSAHGTGLGTEAFF.